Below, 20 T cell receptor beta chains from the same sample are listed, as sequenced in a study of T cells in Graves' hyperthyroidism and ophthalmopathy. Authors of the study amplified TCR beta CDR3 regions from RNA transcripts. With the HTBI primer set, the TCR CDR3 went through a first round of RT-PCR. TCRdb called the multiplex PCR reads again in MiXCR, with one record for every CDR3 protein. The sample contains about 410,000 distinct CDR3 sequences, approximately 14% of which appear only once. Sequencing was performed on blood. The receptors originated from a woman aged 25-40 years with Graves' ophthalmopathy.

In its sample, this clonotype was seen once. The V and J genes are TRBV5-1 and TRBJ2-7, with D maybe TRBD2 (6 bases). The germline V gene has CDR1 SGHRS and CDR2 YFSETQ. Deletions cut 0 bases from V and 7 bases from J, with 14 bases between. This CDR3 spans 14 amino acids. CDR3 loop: CASSLDAGSREQYF. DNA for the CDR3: TGCGCCAGCAGCTTGGACGCGGGGTCTCGGGAGCAGTACTTC.

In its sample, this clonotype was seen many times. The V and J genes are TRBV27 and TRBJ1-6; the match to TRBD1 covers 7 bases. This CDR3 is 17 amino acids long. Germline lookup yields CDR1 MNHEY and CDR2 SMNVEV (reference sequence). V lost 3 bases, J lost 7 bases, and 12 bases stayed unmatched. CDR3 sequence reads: CASSFTTGVGGNSPLHF. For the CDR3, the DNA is TGTGCCAGCAGTTTTACTACAGGGGTAGGGGGGAATTCACCCCTCCACTTT.

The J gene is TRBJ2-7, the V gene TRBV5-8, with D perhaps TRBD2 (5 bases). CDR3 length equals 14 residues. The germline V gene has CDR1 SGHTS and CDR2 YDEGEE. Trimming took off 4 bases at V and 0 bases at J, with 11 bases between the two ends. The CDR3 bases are TGTGCCAGCAGCCCGGACGGGAACTCCTACGAGCAGTACTTC. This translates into CASSPDGNSYEQYF.

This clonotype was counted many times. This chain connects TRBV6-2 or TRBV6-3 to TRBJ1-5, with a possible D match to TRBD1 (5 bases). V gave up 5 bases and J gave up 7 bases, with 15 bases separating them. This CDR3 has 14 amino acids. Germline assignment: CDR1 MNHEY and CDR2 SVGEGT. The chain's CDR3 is CASSQPGPGQPQHF. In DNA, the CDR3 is TGTGCCAGCAGTCAACCGGGACCGGGGCAGCCCCAGCATTTT.

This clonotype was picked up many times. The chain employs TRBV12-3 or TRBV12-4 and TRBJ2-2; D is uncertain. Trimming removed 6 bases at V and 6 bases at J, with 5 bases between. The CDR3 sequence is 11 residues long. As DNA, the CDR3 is TGTGCCAGCAGCTTACCCGGGGAGCTGTTTTTT. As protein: CASSLPGELFF.

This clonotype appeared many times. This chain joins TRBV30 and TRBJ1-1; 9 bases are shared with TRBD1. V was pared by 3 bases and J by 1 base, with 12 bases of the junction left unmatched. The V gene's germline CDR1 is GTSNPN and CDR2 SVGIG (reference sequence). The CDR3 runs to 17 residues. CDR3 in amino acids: CAWSSRTGVRRNTEAFF. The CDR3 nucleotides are TGTGCCTGGAGCTCGAGGACAGGGGTAAGACGGAACACTGAAGCTTTCTTT.

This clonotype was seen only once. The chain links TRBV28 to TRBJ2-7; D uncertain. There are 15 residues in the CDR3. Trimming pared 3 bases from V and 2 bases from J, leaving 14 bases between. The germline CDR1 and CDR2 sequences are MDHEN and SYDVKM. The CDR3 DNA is TGTGCCAGCAGTTTCCCACGCAGGTTGGCCTACGAGCAGTACTTC. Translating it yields CASSFPRRLAYEQYF.

The CDR3 loop reads CATSDTHSSYQPQHF. CDR3 bases: TGTGCCACCAGTGATACCCATTCTAGTTATCAGCCCCAGCATTTT. V usage is TRBV24-1 and J usage is TRBJ1-5; D gene uncertain. The CDR3 is made up of 15 amino acids. Germline CDR1 and CDR2: KGHDR and SFDVKD. The ends were cut back, 3 bases at V and 5 bases at J, with 13 bases in the middle.

This chain's CDR3 is CASSLGSSGGANEQFF. The CDR3 nucleotides are TGTGCCAGCAGCTTAGGGTCTAGCGGGGGGGCAAATGAGCAGTTCTTC. The chain couples TRBV7-2 to TRBJ2-1, with 12 nucleotides matching TRBD2. CDR1 and CDR2 (germline): SGHTA, FQGNSA. This CDR3 has 16 residues. Unmatched junction bases numbered 5, after V lost 1 base and J lost 7 bases.

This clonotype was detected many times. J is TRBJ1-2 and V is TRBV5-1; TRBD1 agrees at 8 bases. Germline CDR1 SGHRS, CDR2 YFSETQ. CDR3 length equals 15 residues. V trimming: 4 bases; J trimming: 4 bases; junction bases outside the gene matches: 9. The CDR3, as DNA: TGCGCCAGCAGCCTTTGGACAGGGACGGGCTATGGCTACACCTTC. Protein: CASSLWTGTGYGYTF.

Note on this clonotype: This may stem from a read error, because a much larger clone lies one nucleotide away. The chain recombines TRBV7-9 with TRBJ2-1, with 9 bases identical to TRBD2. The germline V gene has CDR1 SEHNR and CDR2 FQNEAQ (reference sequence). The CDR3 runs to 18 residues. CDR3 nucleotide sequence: TGTGCCAGCAACTTAGAAGGAAGGGTTAGCGGGGGTTCGGATGAGCAGTTCTTC. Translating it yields CASNLEGRVSGGSDEQFF.

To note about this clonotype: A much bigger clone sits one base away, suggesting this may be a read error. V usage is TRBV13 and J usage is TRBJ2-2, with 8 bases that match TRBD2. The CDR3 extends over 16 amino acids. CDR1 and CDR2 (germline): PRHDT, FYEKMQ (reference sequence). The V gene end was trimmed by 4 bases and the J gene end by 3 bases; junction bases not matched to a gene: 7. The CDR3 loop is CASSSRSGGYTGELFF. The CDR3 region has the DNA TGTGCCAGCAGCTCAAGAAGCGGGGGCTACACCGGGGAGCTGTTTTTT.

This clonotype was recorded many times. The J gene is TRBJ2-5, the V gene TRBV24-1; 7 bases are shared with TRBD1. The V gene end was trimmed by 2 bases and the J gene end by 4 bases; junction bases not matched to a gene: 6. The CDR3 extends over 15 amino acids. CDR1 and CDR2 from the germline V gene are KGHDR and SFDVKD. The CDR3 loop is CATSDWDSTRETQYF. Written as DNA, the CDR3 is TGTGCCACCAGTGATTGGGACAGTACAAGAGAGACCCAGTACTTC.

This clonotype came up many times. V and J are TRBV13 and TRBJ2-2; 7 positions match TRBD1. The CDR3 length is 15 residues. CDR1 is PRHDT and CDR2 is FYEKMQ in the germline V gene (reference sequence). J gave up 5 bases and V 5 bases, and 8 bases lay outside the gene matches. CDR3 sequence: CASSHPQGWTGELFF. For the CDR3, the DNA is TGTGCCAGCAGCCACCCACAGGGGTGGACCGGGGAGCTGTTTTTT.

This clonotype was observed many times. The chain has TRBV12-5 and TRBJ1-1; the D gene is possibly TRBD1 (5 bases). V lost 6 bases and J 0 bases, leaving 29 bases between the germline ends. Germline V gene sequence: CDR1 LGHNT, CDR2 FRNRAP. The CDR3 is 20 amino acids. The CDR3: CASGPGGTIDVGYMNTEAFF. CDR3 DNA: TGTGCTAGTGGCCCCGGGGGGACCATAGACGTGGGGTATATGAACACTGAAGCTTTCTTT.

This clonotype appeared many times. As DNA, the CDR3 is TGTGCCAGCAGCAGGAGGGGTTACATTCAGTACTTC. It yields the protein CASSRRGYIQYF. The gene calls are TRBV28 and TRBJ2-4; tentatively, D is TRBD2 (6 bases). The CDR3 has 12 residues. Trimming took off 6 bases at V and 8 bases at J, with 11 bases between the two ends. Germline assignment: CDR1 MDHEN and CDR2 SYDVKM.

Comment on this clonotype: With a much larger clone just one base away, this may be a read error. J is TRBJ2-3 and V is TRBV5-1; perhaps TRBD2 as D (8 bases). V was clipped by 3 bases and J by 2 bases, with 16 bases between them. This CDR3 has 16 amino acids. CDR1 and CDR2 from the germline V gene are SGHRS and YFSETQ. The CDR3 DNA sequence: TGCGCCAGCAGCTCGGGGGGGACAGCAGCCACAGATACGCAGTATTTT. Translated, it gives CASSSGGTAATDTQYF.

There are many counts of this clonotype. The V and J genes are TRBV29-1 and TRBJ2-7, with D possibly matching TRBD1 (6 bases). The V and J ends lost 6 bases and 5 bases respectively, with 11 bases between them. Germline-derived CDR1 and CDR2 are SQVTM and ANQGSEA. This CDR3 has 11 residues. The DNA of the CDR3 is TGCAGCGTCAAACAGGGAAACGAGCAGTACTTC. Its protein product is CSVKQGNEQYF.

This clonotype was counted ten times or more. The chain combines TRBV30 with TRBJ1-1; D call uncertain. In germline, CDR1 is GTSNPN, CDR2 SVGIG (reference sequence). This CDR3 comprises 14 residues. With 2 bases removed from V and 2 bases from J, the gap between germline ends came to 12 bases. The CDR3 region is CAWSRSRLNTEAFF. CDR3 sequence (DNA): TGTGCCTGGAGTCGGAGCCGACTCAACACTGAAGCTTTCTTT.

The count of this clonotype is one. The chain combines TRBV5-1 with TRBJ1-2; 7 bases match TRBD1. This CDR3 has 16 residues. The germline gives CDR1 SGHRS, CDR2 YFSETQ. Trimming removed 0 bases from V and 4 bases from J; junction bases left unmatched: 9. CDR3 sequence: CASSLAVHQGVYGYTF. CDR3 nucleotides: TGCGCCAGCAGCTTGGCCGTACATCAGGGGGTCTATGGCTACACCTTC.